This T cell receptor (beta chain) came from a study of shared clonotypes between healthy human individuals. About the study: The study drew on a couple of women and a few men aged 18 to 49 as donors. Used for every donor were three CD4 naive, three CD4 memory, two CD8 naive and one CD8 memory plate.

The CDR3 spans 12 residues. The germline V and J ends were trimmed by 7 bases and 1 base, with 10 bases remaining between them. Germline V gives CDR1 SQVTM, CDR2 ANQGSEA. This clone was found a few times. What it binds is not known. Notes on the study in general: Naive subsets generally had larger estimated richness than memory subsets.

The investigators split CD4+ cells into a CD45RA+ naive subset and a CD45RA-negative memory subset. Using immunoSEQ multiplex PCR, the repertoire was profiled, and TCRdb retains in-frame clones only, with some absent. Of over 850,000 clones listed, more than 75% are singletons. The material sequenced was memory CD4+ T cells from PBMCs. The subset is: CD45RA-negative fraction. This TCR came from a man aged 18 to 30 in good health. Some clones in this sample may be carry-over from other donors' samples. The gene calls are TRBV29-1 and TRBJ1-1; D is possibly TRBD1 (5 bases). The CDR3 here is CSASTANTEAFF. The DNA for the CDR3 is TGCAGCGCCTCGACAGCGAACACTGAAGCTTTCTTT.